This T cell receptor beta chain comes out of a study of T cell repertoires in ileal Crohn's disease. The sorted cells were lamina propria lymphocytes from surgical specimens, first isolated by density gradient. A word on this clone: Its antigen is not known.

General observations from the study: Mucosal expansions were suggested to be mainly CD8 T cells.

Repertoires were generated with immunoSEQ multiplex PCR, while TCRdb's copy carries only in-frame clones and drops some. The sample holds several thousand clones, roughly 80% seen once. The CDR3 extends over 16 amino acids. Deletions cut 7 bases from V and 4 bases from J, with 17 bases between. Germline lookup yields CDR1 MNHNY and CDR2 SVGAGI (reference sequence). Sequenced: CD4+ T cells sorted from the ileum. This TCR derives from an adult with Crohn's disease. The chain has TRBV6-6 and TRBJ2-6; D may be TRBD1 (6 bases). The CDR3 protein is CASTGDIAPGANVLTF. The CDR3 DNA sequence: TGTGCCAGCACCGGGGACATAGCACCCGGGGCCAACGTCCTGACTTTC.